This T cell receptor (beta chain) stems from a study of tumor-infiltrating lymphocytes in primary liver carcinoma. For the study at large: Each of the growths was stage T1-T3 N0M0, extending about 4.2 to 11 cm across. Whole-study findings and limits: Blood's top-250-clone fraction was significantly lower than that of tumors (p = 0.039).

In regard to this clonotype: Its antigen is unknown. The conserved final phenylalanine or tryptophan is absent from the CDR3, which likely points to a read error.

With around 520 ng total RNA as template and a constant-region primer, TCR beta cDNA was made. TCR beta libraries came from three nested multiplex PCR rounds using slightly modified ARM-PCR. TCRdb fed the multiplex PCR reads into MiXCR, producing one record per CDR3 protein. The sample carries tens of thousands of distinct CDR3 sequences, roughly 73% recorded once. Investigators took RNA and DNA out together from 20-30 mg of unsorted bulk tissue. Surgical resection served as treatment for the primary liver carcinoma of these patients. At sampling, these chronic HBV carriers had received no treatment. Material: tumor-adjacent normal liver tissue. The sequence came from a woman aged 30 to 39 with primary liver carcinoma and hepatitis B virus infection.

CDR3 bases: TGCAGTGCTAGATTGGGACAGGGACTTCTCAAGGAGCAGTACCTC. This encodes CSARLGQGLLKEQYL. The rearrangement joins TRBV20-1 to TRBJ2-7, with 9 nucleotides matching TRBD1. V lost 2 bases to trimming and J lost 7 bases; unmatched junction nucleotides: 12. Germline V gives CDR1 DFQATT, CDR2 SNEGSKA (reference sequence). The CDR3 consists of 15 residues.